This T cell receptor (beta chain) emerged from a study of cytomegalovirus exposure and HLA in healthy donors (dated by TCRdb to between 2016 and 2019). Looking at the study overall: In an earlier analysis of under 750 of the donors, 250 to 300 Gb of sequence data and 117 million unique TCR beta sequences from 180 million or so T cells were reported. Typing coverage varied by locus: roughly 620-640 donors for A, B, C, DRB1 and DQB1; 522 for DQA1; about 600 for DPA1; roughly 470 for DPB1. An earlier analysis of 500 to 750 of the donors applied high-throughput TCR beta sequencing to assess whether each TCR beta V gene segment acted as functional or pseudogenic. In a later analysis, previously published TCR beta repertoires from 550 to 750 donors were re-analyzed and high-resolution HLA genotyping was added so that TCR occurrence patterns could be studied. The study used immunosequencing to profile the T cell repertoires of some 600 subjects and linked those repertoires to cytomegalovirus serostatus. Among around 400 genotyped donors of the cohort, an average of about 240,000 unique TCR beta nucleotide sequences were sequenced per donor, about a sixth of them non-productive. HLA typing covered class I and class II loci at four-digit resolution. Along with the approximately 670-subject first cohort, a separate validation cohort of more than 90 different subjects was used. An early release that covered more than 550 HLA-typed donors contained about 300 gigabases of sequencing data and roughly 84 million unique TCR sequences. Roughly 5 DR-DQ haplotypes were handled as single units for association and clustering because linkage in the cohort was strong. High-throughput TCR immunosequencing, statistical association of individual TCRs with disease status, and machine learning were combined to predict cytomegalovirus infection status. A later genetic analysis took genome-wide SNP genotypes for 398 of the 666 donors and used that subset as a discovery cohort. All discovery cohort repertoires had been generated on a single sequencing platform. Donor age, sex, ethnicity and CMV serostatus were compiled together with the repertoire data. Of the 398 genotyped donors, over 65% fell in the genetic ancestry cluster associated with self-reported Caucasian donors. The study was designed to test whether signatures of past pathogen exposure could be identified by cataloging public T cell receptors. Rather than drawing on any new phenotypic data, the later analysis identified candidate immune exposures from TCR beta sequences and the way those sequences occurred across donors.

What the research found in general, with its limitations: The only immune exposure information available for the cohort was CMV serostatus. In an earlier analysis of approximately 590 of the donors, most TCR beta V segments were observed in productive rearrangements about 90% or about 30% of the time, broadly matching IMGT annotations. Most TCR sequences were seen in very few donors, while some public TCRs were found in many individuals. Because counts were too low, around 18 rarely observed V segments, including chromosome 9 orphons, were left out of the earlier analysis of about 620 of the donors. Sequencing depth was assumed to be roughly uniform across donors in the presence/absence analyses, though that assumption may not hold. In this cohort, only TCR beta chains were sequenced, and detectable features were limited by the absence of alpha or paired-chain data. It was suggested by the authors that the approach could potentially be generalized to other disease states and immunological phenotypes. A further reported finding was that TCR beta sequences accurately predicted the HLA-A and HLA-B alleles for most subjects in the first cohort. V-gene and J-gene trimming of TCR beta chains was associated with a missense DCLRE1C variant in a later genetic analysis, and the association was replicated in an independent cohort. A later analysis associated about 17,000 TCR beta sequences with specific HLA alleles at a false discovery rate of 0.05. When HLA alleles, especially DR and DQ, strongly co-occurred, TCR associations were difficult to assign to individual alleles. Compared with equally common non-associated chains, HLA-associated TCR beta chains in a later analysis were more clonally expanded and had lower generation probabilities. Because HLA typing was missing for some donors at each locus, association tests included only the typed subset. A later analysis reported that several top co-occurrence clusters appeared linked to parvovirus B19, influenza, CMV and Epstein-Barr virus. The study listed around 160 TCR beta chains as associated with cytomegalovirus. A later genetic analysis reported fewer N-insertions in productive TCRs among donors in an Asian-associated ancestry cluster than the 666-donor mean. According to a later analysis, most CMV-associated TCR beta chains appeared to be HLA-restricted, and the HLA associations seemed to be driven largely by CMV exposure. Linkage disequilibrium might explain the correlated functional status among segregating V segments, but an unknown experimental factor could not be ruled out. A few of the identified cytomegalovirus-associated TCR beta chains were confirmed in vitro to be specific for cytomegalovirus antigens. The classifier was reported to diagnose cytomegalovirus status with high specificity and sensitivity in both the original cohort and the validation cohort. A cluster of highly shared sequence variants was judged likely to be a technical artifact of the sequencing pipeline. According to a later analysis, TCR association rates differed among HLA loci, with DRB1 alleles showing the most associated TCRs and HLA-C alleles showing the fewest.

The cohort comprised more than 550 healthy bone marrow donors. All cohort members were sampled while nominally healthy, although unrecorded immune exposures were likely present. The donor tested CMV seronegative and was one of the 352 seronegative cohort members. Every donor gave a peripheral blood sample, and the peripheral blood mononuclear cells from that sample were used for TCR beta sequencing. Genomic DNA extraction from the blood cell samples was performed with the Qiagen DNeasy Blood Extraction Kit. The library was produced with the immunoSEQ multiplex PCR assay. A mixture of 60 forward primers for TCR Vbeta segments and 13 reverse primers for TCR Jbeta segments was used in the multiplex PCR. The CDR3 region of rearranged TCR beta genes was amplified from genomic DNA by a multiplex PCR assay. The Illumina HiSeq System was used to sequence the amplified TCR beta libraries as 87-base-pair reads. The original pipeline was this. A later analysis counted about 80 million unique TCR beta chains across the approximately 700 repertoires, and 9 million to 14 million of these chains were shared by at least two donors. A nearest-neighbor algorithm error-corrected the raw reads and collapsed the reads into unique sequences, merging closely related sequences to remove PCR and sequencing errors. V, D and J gene segments were assigned by aligning CDR3 sequences to IMGT reference sequences. For a sequence to be retained, at least a six-nucleotide match to both a V gene segment and a J gene segment was required. A rearrangement counted as productive if the CDR3 had no stop codons and remained in frame with V and J, and every other rearrangement counted as non-productive. Following IMGT convention, CDR3 was defined as the stretch from the second conserved V-encoded cysteine up to the conserved J-encoded phenylalanine. Sequences without an unambiguous match to a single V gene segment were excluded from the earlier analysis of approximately 560 of the donors. In an earlier analysis of 587 of the donors, V segments were called functional above 56.7% productive rearrangements and were called segregating when the between-donor standard deviation exceeded 5%. A statistical classification framework was built to diagnose cytomegalovirus status from the catalog of TCR beta chain sequences. V and J gene assignment, in a later analysis, came from comparing TCR nucleotide sequences with IMGT/GENE-DB human TR gene sequences. Using the TCRdist pipeline, a later analysis assigned CDR3 sequences along with most-parsimonious VDJ recombination scenarios. In a later analysis, each TCR beta chain was defined by its CDR3 amino acid sequence together with its V-gene family, and reads lacking a unique V-gene family were excluded. In a later analysis, approximately 640 highly shared, low-generation-probability nucleotide sequences were removed to address suspected cross-contamination and a sequencing artifact. For each public chain, a later analysis derived a clonal expansion index from normalized ranks of inferred template counts within each repertoire. Generation probabilities in a later analysis came from a VDJ recombination model fitted to out-of-frame rearrangements, and those results were checked against IGoR. Hypergeometric tests were used in a later analysis to score TCR-TCR, TCR-HLA and TCR-CMV co-occurrence, with a repertoire-size bias correction applied to the TCR pairs. False discovery rates were estimated in a later analysis by permuting HLA or CMV assignments 20 times. A later analysis grouped co-occurring TCRs with DBSCAN, adding TCRdist sequence similarity when clustering within HLA-allele-positive subsets. Co-occurrence clustering excluded repertoires with fewer than 30,000 or more than 120,000 public chains, plus five with anomalous nucleotide sharing. TCRdb re-hosts the immuneACCESS table, in-frame sequences only. Its copies lack some clones; in the studies checked, an unresolved V gene accounts for under half of them, and the cause for the rest is not known. The V and J calls and clone size come from that table; D and trimming were worked out from the DNA. This sample lists 75,000 to 80,000 clones; 78% were detected once. The top ten constitute approximately 1.5% of the sample.

Worth noting for this clone: The antigen this receptor binds is unknown. Base qualities are not recorded, but no much larger clone differs from it by a single base.

This TCR was sampled from a man aged 35-49 years in good health and CMV-seronegative. Sequencing used PBMCs.

CDR3 reads: CASSRTGTSSYEQYF. The sequence in DNA is TGCGCCAGCAGTAGAACCGGGACTAGCTCCTACGAGCAGTACTTC. The chain links TRBV4-1 with TRBJ2-7; TRBD2 lines up with 8 middle nucleotides. The CDR3 holds 15 amino acids from the cysteine to the phenylalanine. Just the 45-base CDR3 DNA is kept, in frame starting at base 1. CDR1 and CDR2, per the germline V gene, are MGHRA and YSYEKL. V and J are trimmed by 6 bases and 0 bases, and the gene matches miss 7 bases of the junction.